This TCR beta chain emerged from a study of blood T cell repertoires in COVID-19. Study-wide background: PBMCs, B-cell-depleted T cells, or T cells were the source of the cDNA or gDNA that made up the material.

This clone was found once. Per the authors' pipeline: Nucleated cell counts were estimated from reference gene primer amplification. Data came from immunoSEQ multiplex PCR; TCRdb stores just in-frame clones and leaves some out. Clone size and V and J calls were adopted from that table, with D and trimming inferred from the DNA. This table holds about 50,000 clones, around nine tenths found once. J was trimmed by 6 bases and V by 4 bases; bases with no gene match: 6. The CDR3 runs 15 residues. Per the germline V gene, CDR1 is SGHKS and CDR2 is YYEKEE (reference sequence). The TCR sequence derives from a human donor in a cohort sampled during active COVID-19. V usage is TRBV5-5 and J usage is TRBJ1-4, with TRBD1 matching over 10 bases. The sample consisted of peripheral blood. CDR3 nucleotides: TGTGCCAGCAGCCCTTCGGGGACAGGGGATGAAAAACTGTTTTTT. Protein sequence: CASSPSGTGDEKLFF. Based on the CDR3 plus reference TRBV5-5 and TRBJ1-4, the full variable domain is DAGVTQSPTHLIKTRGQQVTLRCSPISGHKSVSWYQQVLGQGPQFIFQYYEKEERGRGNFPDRFSARQFPNYSSELNVNALLLGDSALYLCASSPSGTGDEKLFFGSGTQLSVL.